The 24 T cell receptor beta chains in this list originate from one sample, sequenced in a study of T cells after somatic rescue of genetic block. Measured with immunoSEQ multiplex PCR; TCRdb has only the in-frame clones, and not every one. In the table there are about 15,000 clones, 60% to 75% of which are singletons. Sequencing was carried out using peripheral blood mononuclear cells (PBMCs). These receptor sequences come from a man aged 18 to 29.

The chain carries TRBV29-1 and TRBJ1-1; possibly TRBD1 for D (6 bases). Germline loops: CDR1 SQVTM, CDR2 ANQGSEA. CDR3 size: 13 residues. V lost 3 bases, J lost 4 bases, and 12 bases lay in between. Here the CDR3 reads CSVDFDRPTEAFF. CDR3 nucleotide sequence: TGCAGCGTTGACTTCGACAGGCCCACTGAAGCTTTCTTT.

This clone was counted between two and nine times. The chain couples TRBV9 to TRBJ1-4, with 7 bases matching TRBD1. With 2 bases clipped from V and 4 bases from J, the junction kept 5 bases outside the gene matches. Per the germline V gene, CDR1 is SGDLS and CDR2 is YYNGEE. The CDR3 is 15 residues long. CDR3 DNA sequence: TGTGCCAGCAGCGTTGGGACAGCGCTTAATGAAAAACTGTTTTTT. Translation gives CASSVGTALNEKLFF.

This chain links TRBV4-2 with TRBJ2-3; no reliable D call. Trimming cost V 1 base and J 7 bases, with 9 bases left between them. Germline V gene data show CDR1 as LGHNA and CDR2 as YNFKEQ. CDR3 length: 13 residues. The CDR3 loop reads CASSQGTRNTQYF. Written as DNA, the CDR3 is TGTGCCAGCAGCCAAGGGACGAGGAATACGCAGTATTTT.

This chain joins TRBV28 and TRBJ2-6, with 10 positions matching TRBD1. The CDR3 loop spans 19 amino acids. CDR1 is MDHEN, CDR2 SYDVKM, per germline. Trimming removed 2 bases from V and 1 base from J; junction bases left unmatched: 8. CDR3 sequence reads: CASSLRLGQGTSGANVLTF. The CDR3 bases are TGTGCCAGCAGTTTAAGATTGGGACAGGGGACTTCTGGGGCCAACGTCCTGACTTTC.

The chain carries TRBV11-3 and TRBJ1-5, with D perhaps TRBD1 (5 bases). Trimming stripped 0 bases from V and 0 bases from J, with 12 bases between. In germline, CDR1 is SGHNT, CDR2 YENEEA. This CDR3 contains 17 residues. In nucleotides, the CDR3 is TGTGCCAGCAGCTTAGAGGGCAGGGCCGATAGCAATCAGCCCCAGCATTTT. It encodes CASSLEGRADSNQPQHF.

The V call is TRBV18, the J call TRBJ2-5; a possible D gene is TRBD2 (6 bases). The DNA end is more similar to TRBJ2-7, so the J call may be wrong. This CDR3 region has 15 residues. Per germline, CDR1 KGHSH and CDR2 LQKENI. The CDR3 DNA follows: TGTGCCAGCTCACCACCGAAGACTAGCTCCTACGAGCAGTACTTC. Amino acids: CASSPPKTSSYEQYF.

This sequence joins TRBV6-1 and TRBJ2-5; 11 bases align to TRBD2. Trimming at V came to 7 bases and at J to 3 bases, leaving 7 bases not matched to a gene. The V gene's germline CDR1 is MNHNS and CDR2 SASEGT. This CDR3 is 15 amino acids long. CDR3 DNA: TGTGCCAGCACCGAAGGGACTAGCGGCAAAGAGACCCAGTACTTC. This translates into CASTEGTSGKETQYF.

The V gene is TRBV7-3, the J gene TRBJ2-5; 11 positions match TRBD2. V shed 5 bases, J shed 4 bases, and the junction held 9 bases outside the gene matches. From germline, CDR1 is SGHTA and CDR2 FQGTGA. This CDR3 spans 16 amino acids. The CDR3 is CASSRLAGGGGETQYF. In nucleotides, the CDR3 is TGTGCCAGCAGCAGATTAGCGGGAGGGGGTGGAGAGACCCAGTACTTC.

This clone appeared a single time. This chain connects TRBV5-1 to TRBJ2-7, with D possibly TRBD1 on 6 matching bases. CDR1 SGHRS and CDR2 YFSETQ come from the germline V gene. This CDR3 spans 15 amino acids. The V end was cut by 4 bases, the J end by 5 bases, with 19 bases between. The CDR3 nucleotides are TGCGCCAGCAGCCTCCCAGGGGTGCCCTTCGACGAGCAGTACTTC. This translates into CASSLPGVPFDEQYF. Supplemented by reference TRBV5-1 and TRBJ2-7, the full variable domain reads KAGVTQTPRYLIKTRGQQVTLSCSPISGHRSVSWYQQTPGQGLQFLFEYFSETQRNKGNFPGRFSGRQFSNSRSEMNVSTLELGDSALYLCASSLPGVPFDEQYFGPGTRLTVT.

This clone was seen a handful of times. This rearrangement joins TRBV2 to TRBJ1-2, with 9 bases matching TRBD1. V was clipped by 4 bases and J by 7 bases; unmatched bases: 7. CDR3 length: 14 residues. Germline V gene sequence: CDR1 SNHLY, CDR2 FYNNEI. The CDR3 DNA is TGTGCCAGCAGTGCCGACAGGGGGATAGGTGGCTACACCTTC. It specifies CASSADRGIGGYTF.

V usage is TRBV18 and J usage is TRBJ2-5; TRBD1 might be the D (5 bases). V was cut by 6 bases and J by 1 base, with 9 bases left in between. The germline gives CDR1 KGHSH, CDR2 LQKENI. CDR3 length equals 13 residues. CDR3 DNA: TGTGCCAGCTCTTCACAGGTCCAAGAGACCCAGTACTTC. Translated, it gives CASSSQVQETQYF. Full variable domain (missing parts from reference TRBV18 and TRBJ2-5): NAGVMQNPRHLVRRRGQEARLRCSPMKGHSHVYWYRQLPEEGLKFMVYLQKENIIDESGMPKERFSAEFPKEGPSILRIQQVVRGDSAAYFCASSSQVQETQYFGPGTRLLVL.

This chain uses TRBV9 with TRBJ1-5; no reliable D call. Between the trimmed V and J ends, which lost 3 bases and 1 base, there was a span of 8 bases. The CDR3 length is 14 residues. The germline V gene has CDR1 SGDLS and CDR2 YYNGEE. The CDR3 DNA sequence: TGTGCCAGCAGCGCGGTCCCGAGCAATCAGCCCCAGCATTTT. Translated, it gives CASSAVPSNQPQHF.

This chain links TRBV28 with TRBJ2-7; no definite D call. Germline V CDR1 and CDR2: MDHEN, SYDVKM. The CDR3 totals 15 residues. The germline V and J ends were trimmed by 2 bases and 0 bases, with 11 bases remaining between them. CDR3 DNA: TGTGCCAGCAGTTTAATCCCAGGAGACTCCTACGAGCAGTACTTC. Protein sequence: CASSLIPGDSYEQYF. Supplemented by reference TRBV28 and TRBJ2-7, the full variable domain reads DVKVTQSSRYLVKRTGEKVFLECVQDMDHENMFWYRQDPGLGLRLIYFSYDVKMKEKGDIPEGYSVSREKKERFSLILESASTNQTSMYLCASSLIPGDSYEQYFGPGTRLTVT.

V usage is TRBV30 and J usage is TRBJ1-3, with D tentatively TRBD1 (5 bases). Germline V gene data show CDR1 as GTSNPN and CDR2 as SVGIG (reference sequence). CDR3 length equals 15 residues. V lost 4 bases and J lost 1, with 14 bases in between. DNA of the CDR3: TGTGCCTGGACGACAGAAAGGAGGTCTGGAAACACCATATATTTT. Protein product: CAWTTERRSGNTIYF.

This sequence joins TRBV14 and TRBJ2-5; 7 bases align to TRBD1. Germline values: CDR1 SGHDN, CDR2 FVKESK. V trimming: 2 bases; J trimming: 11 bases; junction bases outside the gene matches: 17. The CDR3 is made up of 16 amino acids. This CDR3 is CASSQLFDRVFGEQYF. DNA of the CDR3: TGTGCCAGCAGCCAACTATTCGACAGGGTGTTTGGGGAGCAGTACTTC. The full variable domain, its missing parts supplied by reference TRBV14 and TRBJ2-5, is EAGVTQFPSHSVIEKGQTVTLRCDPISGHDNLYWYRRVMGKEIKFLLHFVKESKQDESGMPNNRFLAERTGGTYSTLKVQPAELEDSGVYFCASSQLFDRVFGEQYFGPGTRLLVL.

The CDR3 spells CASSGWGYGYTF. The CDR3 bases are TGTGCCAGCAGTGGGTGGGGCTATGGCTACACCTTC. This chain links TRBV2 with TRBJ1-2; the D is unclear. V was shortened by 4 bases and J by 4 bases, with 7 bases between the two germline ends. Germline lookup yields CDR1 SNHLY and CDR2 FYNNEI. The CDR3 contains 12 residues.

This clone appeared once. The rearrangement uses TRBV9 and TRBJ2-1, with 14 bases identical to TRBD2. The V and J ends lost 7 bases and 9 bases, in that order; junction bases with no gene match: 15. Germline V gives CDR1 SGDLS, CDR2 YYNGEE. The CDR3 length is 17 residues. CDR3 protein: CASASMRGTSGSSEQFF. The DNA of the CDR3 is TGTGCCAGCGCCTCGATGAGGGGGACTAGCGGGAGCAGTGAGCAGTTCTTC.

This clone showed up just a few times. The chain recombines TRBV28 with TRBJ2-1, with TRBD1 matching over 7 bases. This CDR3 spans 15 amino acids. Trimming at V came to 6 bases and at J to 4 bases, leaving 9 bases not matched to a gene. Germline CDR1 MDHEN, CDR2 SYDVKM. CDR3 nucleotide sequence: TGTGCCAGCAGCCAAGGACAGGCAACTTACAATGAGCAGTTCTTC. Translating gives CASSQGQATYNEQFF.

The V gene is TRBV6-1, the J gene TRBJ1-3; TRBD1 agrees at 9 bases. V lost 2 bases to trimming and J lost 4 bases; unmatched junction nucleotides: 9. The CDR3 is 17 residues long. CDR1 is MNHNS, CDR2 SASEGT, per germline. In DNA form, the CDR3 reads TGTGCCAGCAGTGAACCAAGAAGGACAGGGGAAGGAAACACCATATATTTT. Translation gives CASSEPRRTGEGNTIYF.

The V and J genes are TRBV7-9 and TRBJ2-5; tentatively, D is TRBD2 (5 bases). Trimming took off 5 bases at V and 7 bases at J, with 11 bases between the two ends. Germline CDR1 SEHNR, CDR2 FQNEAQ (reference sequence). The CDR3 is 12 residues long. CDR3 loop: CASSRSGGTQYF. In nucleotides, the CDR3 is TGTGCCAGCAGCCGCAGCGGTGGGACCCAGTACTTC.

The chain carries TRBV4-2 and TRBJ1-2, with TRBD1 as a possible D gene (6 bases). V shed 0 bases and J shed 5 bases, with 10 bases lying between them. The CDR3 sequence is 14 residues long. The germline V gene has CDR1 LGHNA and CDR2 YNFKEQ. CDR3 sequence: CASSQDGDTYGYTF. CDR3 DNA sequence: TGTGCCAGCAGCCAAGATGGGGACACATATGGCTACACCTTC.

The gene calls are TRBV28 and TRBJ2-1; D unresolved. This CDR3 has 14 amino acids. The germline V and J ends were trimmed by 5 bases and 0 bases, with 8 bases remaining between them. Germline CDR1 MDHEN, CDR2 SYDVKM. CDR3 protein: CASSAVYSYNEQFF. As DNA, the CDR3 is TGTGCCAGCAGTGCGGTTTACTCCTACAATGAGCAGTTCTTC.

The chain combines TRBV6-6 with TRBJ2-5; 9 nucleotides line up with TRBD1. J gave up 1 base and V 2 bases, and 2 bases lay outside the gene matches. CDR1 and CDR2 (germline): MNHNY, SVGAGI (reference sequence). The CDR3 extends over 15 amino acids. In nucleotides, the CDR3 is TGTGCCAGCAGTTACGTGACAGGGGGCCAAGAGACCCAGTACTTC. As protein: CASSYVTGGQETQYF.

The chain combines TRBV29-1 with TRBJ2-6, with D tentatively TRBD1 (5 bases). The CDR3 is 14 residues long. Looked up from germline, CDR1 is SQVTM and CDR2 is ANQGSEA. Trimming left V 6 bases short and J 4 bases short, with 13 bases between. CDR3 sequence (DNA): TGCAGCGTATTCCAGGGTACCGGGGCCAACGTCCTGACTTTC. It specifies CSVFQGTGANVLTF.